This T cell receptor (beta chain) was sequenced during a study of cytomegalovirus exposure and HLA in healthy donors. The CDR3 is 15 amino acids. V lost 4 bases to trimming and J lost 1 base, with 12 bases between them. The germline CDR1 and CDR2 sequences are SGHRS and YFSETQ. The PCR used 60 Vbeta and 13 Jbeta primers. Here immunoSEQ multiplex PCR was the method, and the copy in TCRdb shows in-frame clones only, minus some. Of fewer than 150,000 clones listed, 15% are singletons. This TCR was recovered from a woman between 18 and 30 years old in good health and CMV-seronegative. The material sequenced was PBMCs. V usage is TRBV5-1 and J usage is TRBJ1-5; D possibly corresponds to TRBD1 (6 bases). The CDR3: CASSRGGASNQPQHF. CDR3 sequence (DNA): TGCGCCAGCAGCCGTGGGGGGGCGAGCAATCAGCCCCAGCATTTT.